The TCR beta chain described here comes from a study of follicular helper T cells after annual influenza vaccination. Study-wide context: Blood was drawn on days 0, 7 and 28 after vaccination. Broader study findings: Day 7 ICOS+CD38+ clones later appeared mostly in ICOS-CD38- cTfh.

V shed 2 bases and J shed 3 bases, with 5 bases lying between them. Germline CDR1 reads SGHKS; CDR2 reads YYEKEE (reference sequence). This CDR3 spans 12 amino acids. Points on this clone: What it binds is not known.

Time point reported: 2015-2016 season, 7 days after influenza vaccination. Repertoires were generated with immunoSEQ multiplex PCR, while TCRdb's copy carries only in-frame clones and drops some. The table lists fewer than 6,500 clones, roughly 80% of them singletons, with roughly 2.5% in the top ten. The sequence came from an adult who received the influenza vaccine. The rearrangement joins TRBV5-5 to TRBJ1-1; D is ambiguous. The source material was CXCR5+ CD38- circulating T follicular helper cells from blood, sampled 7 days after influenza vaccination. This sample's subset: circulating Tfh, non-naive CD4+CXCR5+PD-1+ (ICOS+CD38+ or ICOS-CD38-). The CDR3 sequence is CASSFQDTEAFF. CDR3 coding DNA: TGTGCCAGCAGCTTTCAGGACACTGAAGCTTTCTTT. Variable domain in full (rest from reference TRBV5-5 and TRBJ1-1): DAGVTQSPTHLIKTRGQQVTLRCSPISGHKSVSWYQQVLGQGPQFIFQYYEKEERGRGNFPDRFSARQFPNYSSELNVNALLLGDSALYLCASSFQDTEAFFGQGTRLTVV.